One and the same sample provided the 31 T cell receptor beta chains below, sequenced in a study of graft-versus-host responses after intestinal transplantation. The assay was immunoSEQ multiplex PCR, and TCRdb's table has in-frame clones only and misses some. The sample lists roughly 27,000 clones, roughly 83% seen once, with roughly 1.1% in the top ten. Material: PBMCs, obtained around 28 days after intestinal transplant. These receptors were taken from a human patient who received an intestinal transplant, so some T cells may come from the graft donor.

CDR3 amino acids: CASSISTGPPSYEQYF. DNA for the CDR3: TGTGCCAGTAGTATCTCGACAGGGCCGCCCTCCTACGAGCAGTACTTC. The chain recombines TRBV19 with TRBJ2-7; 7 bases are shared with TRBD1. V lost 3 bases to trimming and J lost 0 bases; unmatched junction nucleotides: 8. Germline CDR1 LNHDA, CDR2 SQIVND (reference sequence). The CDR3 contains 16 residues.

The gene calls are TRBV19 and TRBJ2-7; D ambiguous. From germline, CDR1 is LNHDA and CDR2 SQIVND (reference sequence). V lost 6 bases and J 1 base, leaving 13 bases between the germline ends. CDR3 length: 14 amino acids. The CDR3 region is CASSIQSASYEQYF. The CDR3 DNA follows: TGTGCCAGTAGCATCCAGAGTGCTTCCTACGAGCAGTACTTC.

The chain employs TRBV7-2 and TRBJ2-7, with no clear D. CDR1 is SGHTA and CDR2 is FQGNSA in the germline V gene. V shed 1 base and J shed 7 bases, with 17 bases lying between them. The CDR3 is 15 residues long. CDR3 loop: CASSLEWRRMGEQYF. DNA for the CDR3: TGTGCCAGCAGCTTAGAGTGGCGCAGGATGGGAGAGCAGTACTTC.

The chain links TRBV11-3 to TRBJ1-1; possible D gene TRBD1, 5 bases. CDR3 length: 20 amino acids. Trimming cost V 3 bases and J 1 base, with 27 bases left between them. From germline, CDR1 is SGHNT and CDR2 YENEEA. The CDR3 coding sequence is TGTGCCAGCAGCTTGCCCCTCTCGCGAGGGGTAAGCCGTTCGAACACTGAAGCTTTCTTT. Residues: CASSLPLSRGVSRSNTEAFF. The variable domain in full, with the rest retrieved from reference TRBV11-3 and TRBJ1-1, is EAGVVQSPRYKIIEKKQPVAFWCNPISGHNTLYWYLQNLGQGPELLIRYENEEAVDDSQLPKDRFSAERLKGVDSTLKIQPAELGDSAVYLCASSLPLSRGVSRSNTEAFFGQGTRLTVV.

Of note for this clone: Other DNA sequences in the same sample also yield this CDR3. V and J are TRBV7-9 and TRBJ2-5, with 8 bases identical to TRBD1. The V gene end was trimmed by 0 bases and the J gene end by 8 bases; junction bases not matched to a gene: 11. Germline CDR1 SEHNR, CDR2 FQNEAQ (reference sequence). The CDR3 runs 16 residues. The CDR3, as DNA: TGTGCCAGCAGCTTAGCGGGTCAGGGGGCTGCTGAAACCCAGTACTTC. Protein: CASSLAGQGAAETQYF.

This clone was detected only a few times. Here the CDR3 reads CASSVGGDSPLHF. The CDR3, as DNA: TGTGCCAGCAGCGTAGGAGGGGATTCACCCCTCCACTTT. This rearrangement joins TRBV9 to TRBJ1-6; possibly TRBD1 for D (5 bases). Per germline, CDR1 SGDLS and CDR2 YYNGEE. The CDR3 covers 13 residues. With 0 bases removed from V and 8 bases from J, the gap between germline ends came to 6 bases.

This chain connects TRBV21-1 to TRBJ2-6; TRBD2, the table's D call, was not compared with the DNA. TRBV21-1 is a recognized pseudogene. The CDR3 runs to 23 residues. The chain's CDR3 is CASSKVRGTSPLFVLSGANVLTF. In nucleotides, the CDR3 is TGTGCCAGCAGCAAAGTAAGAGGGACTAGCCCCCTCTTCGTCCTCTCTGGGGCCAACGTCCTGACTTTC.

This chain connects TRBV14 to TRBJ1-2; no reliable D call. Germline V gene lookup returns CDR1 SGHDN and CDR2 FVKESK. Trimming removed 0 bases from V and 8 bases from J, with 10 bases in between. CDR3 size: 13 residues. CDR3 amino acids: CASSQDWRLGYTF. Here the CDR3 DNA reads TGTGCCAGCAGCCAAGATTGGAGGCTGGGCTACACCTTC.

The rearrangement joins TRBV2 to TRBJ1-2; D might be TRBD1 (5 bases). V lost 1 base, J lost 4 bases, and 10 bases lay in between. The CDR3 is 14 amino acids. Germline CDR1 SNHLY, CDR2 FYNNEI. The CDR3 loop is CASSEVRGTYGYTF. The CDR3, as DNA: TGTGCCAGCAGTGAAGTCCGAGGGACCTATGGCTACACCTTC.

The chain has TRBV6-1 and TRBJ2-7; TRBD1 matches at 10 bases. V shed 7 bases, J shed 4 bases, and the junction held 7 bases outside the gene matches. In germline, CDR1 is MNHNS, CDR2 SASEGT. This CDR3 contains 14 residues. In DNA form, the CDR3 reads TGTGCCAGCAACCCCGGGACAGGGGCTTACGAGCAGTACTTC. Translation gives CASNPGTGAYEQYF.

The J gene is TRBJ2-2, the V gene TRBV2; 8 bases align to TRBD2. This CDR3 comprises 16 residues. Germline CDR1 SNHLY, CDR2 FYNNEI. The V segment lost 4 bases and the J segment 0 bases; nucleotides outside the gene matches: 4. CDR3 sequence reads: CASSGRLATNTGELFF. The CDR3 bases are TGTGCCAGCAGTGGGAGACTAGCGACGAACACCGGGGAGCTGTTTTTT.

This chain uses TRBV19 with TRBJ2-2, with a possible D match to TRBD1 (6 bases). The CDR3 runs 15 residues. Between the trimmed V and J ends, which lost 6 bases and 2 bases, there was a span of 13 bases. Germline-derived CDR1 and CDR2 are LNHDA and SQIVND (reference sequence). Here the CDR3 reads CASRGIGTNTGELFF. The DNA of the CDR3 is TGTGCCAGTAGGGGCATCGGGACAAACACCGGGGAGCTGTTTTTT.

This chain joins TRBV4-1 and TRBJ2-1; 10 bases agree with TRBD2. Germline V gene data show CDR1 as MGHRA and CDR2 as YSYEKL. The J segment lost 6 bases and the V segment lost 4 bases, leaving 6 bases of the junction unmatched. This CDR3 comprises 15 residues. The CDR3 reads CASSLPGTSVNEQFF. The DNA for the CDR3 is TGCGCCAGCAGCCTTCCCGGGACTAGCGTCAATGAGCAGTTCTTC.

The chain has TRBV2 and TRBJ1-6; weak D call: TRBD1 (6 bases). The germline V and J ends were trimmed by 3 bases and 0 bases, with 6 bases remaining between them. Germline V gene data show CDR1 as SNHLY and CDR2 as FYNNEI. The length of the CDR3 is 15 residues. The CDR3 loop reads CASSEDSSYNSPLHF. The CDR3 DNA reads TGTGCCAGCAGTGAGGACAGCTCCTATAATTCACCCCTCCACTTT.

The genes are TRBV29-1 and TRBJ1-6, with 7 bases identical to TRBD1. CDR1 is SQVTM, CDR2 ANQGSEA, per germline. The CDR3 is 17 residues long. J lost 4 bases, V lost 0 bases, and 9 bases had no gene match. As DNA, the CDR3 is TGCAGCGTTGAAGAGTCGGGACAGTCCCTATATAATTCACCCCTCCACTTT. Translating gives CSVEESGQSLYNSPLHF.

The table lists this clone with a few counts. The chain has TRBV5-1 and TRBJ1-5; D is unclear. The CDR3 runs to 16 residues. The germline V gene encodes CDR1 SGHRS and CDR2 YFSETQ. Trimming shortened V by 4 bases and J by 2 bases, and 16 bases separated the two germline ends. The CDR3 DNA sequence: TGCGCCAGCAGCCTGGAGGGTCCCTTTGGCAATCAGCCCCAGCATTTT. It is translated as CASSLEGPFGNQPQHF.

In nucleotides, the CDR3 is TGTGCCAGCACCCCAAACCCCCACTCCTACGAGCAGTACTTC. Translated, it gives CASTPNPHSYEQYF. The V gene is TRBV5-4, the J gene TRBJ2-7, with unresolved D. Germline CDR1 SGHNT, CDR2 YYREEE (reference sequence). Trimming took 6 bases from V and 0 from J, leaving 13 bases between them. The CDR3 has 14 residues. Full variable domain (outside the CDR3, taken from reference TRBV5-4 and TRBJ2-7): ETGVTQSPTHLIKTRGQQVTLRCSSQSGHNTVSWYQQALGQGPQFIFQYYREEENGRGNFPPRFSGLQFPNYSSELNVNALELDDSALYLCASTPNPHSYEQYFGPGTRLTVT.

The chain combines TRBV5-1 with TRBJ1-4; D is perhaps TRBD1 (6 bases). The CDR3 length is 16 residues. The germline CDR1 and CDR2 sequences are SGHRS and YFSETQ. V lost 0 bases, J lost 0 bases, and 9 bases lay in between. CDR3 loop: CASSLGDIATNEKLFF. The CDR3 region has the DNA TGCGCCAGCAGCTTGGGGGACATTGCAACTAATGAAAAACTGTTTTTT.

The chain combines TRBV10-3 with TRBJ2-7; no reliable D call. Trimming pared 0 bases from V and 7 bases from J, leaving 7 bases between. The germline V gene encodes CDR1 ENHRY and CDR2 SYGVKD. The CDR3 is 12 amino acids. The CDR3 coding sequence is TGTGCCATCAGTGAGTCGTGGGAAGAGCAGTACTTC. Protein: CAISESWEEQYF.

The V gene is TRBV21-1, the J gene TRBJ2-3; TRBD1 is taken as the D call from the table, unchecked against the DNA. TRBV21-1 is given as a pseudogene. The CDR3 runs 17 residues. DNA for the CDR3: TGTGCCAGCCTACCTGGGACAGGGGGGACTTCGGGAGATACGCAGTATTTT. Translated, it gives CASLPGTGGTSGDTQYF.

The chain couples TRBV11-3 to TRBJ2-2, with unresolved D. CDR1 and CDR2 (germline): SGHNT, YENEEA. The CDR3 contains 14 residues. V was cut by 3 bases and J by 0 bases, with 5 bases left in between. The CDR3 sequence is CASSFSSNTGELFF. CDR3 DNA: TGTGCCAGCAGCTTTAGCTCGAACACCGGGGAGCTGTTTTTT.

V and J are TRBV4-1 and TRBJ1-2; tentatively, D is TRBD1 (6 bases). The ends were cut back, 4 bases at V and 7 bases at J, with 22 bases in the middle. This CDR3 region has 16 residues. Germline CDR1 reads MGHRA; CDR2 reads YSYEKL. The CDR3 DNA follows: TGCGCCAGCAGCCGCGTGACCTACAGGGATCGAAGTGGCTACACCTTC. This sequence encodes CASSRVTYRDRSGYTF.

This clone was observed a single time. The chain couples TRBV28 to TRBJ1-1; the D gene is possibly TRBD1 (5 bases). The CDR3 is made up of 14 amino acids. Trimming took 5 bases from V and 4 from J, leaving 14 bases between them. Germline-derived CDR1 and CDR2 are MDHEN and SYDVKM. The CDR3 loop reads CASSIGTTGTEAFF. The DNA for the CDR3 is TGTGCCAGCAGTATTGGGACTACGGGCACTGAAGCTTTCTTT.

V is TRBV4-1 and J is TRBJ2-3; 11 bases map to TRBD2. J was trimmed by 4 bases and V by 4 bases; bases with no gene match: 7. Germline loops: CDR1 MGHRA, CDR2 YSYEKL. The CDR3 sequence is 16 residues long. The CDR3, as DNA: TGCGCCAGCAGCCGAGAGACTAGCGGGGTCGCAGATACGCAGTATTTT. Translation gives CASSRETSGVADTQYF.

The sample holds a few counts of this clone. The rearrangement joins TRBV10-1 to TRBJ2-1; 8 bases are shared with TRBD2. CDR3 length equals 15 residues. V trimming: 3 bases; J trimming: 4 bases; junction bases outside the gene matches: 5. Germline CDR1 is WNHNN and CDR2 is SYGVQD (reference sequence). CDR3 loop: CASSEASGPYNEQFF. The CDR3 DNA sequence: TGCGCCAGCAGTGAAGCTAGCGGGCCATACAATGAGCAGTTCTTC.

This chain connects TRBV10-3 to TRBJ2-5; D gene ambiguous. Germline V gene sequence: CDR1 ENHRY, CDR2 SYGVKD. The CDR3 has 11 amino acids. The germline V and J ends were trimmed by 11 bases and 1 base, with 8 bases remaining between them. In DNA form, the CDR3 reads TGTGCCGCCGGGCCCCAAGAGACCCAGTACTTC. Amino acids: CAAGPQETQYF.

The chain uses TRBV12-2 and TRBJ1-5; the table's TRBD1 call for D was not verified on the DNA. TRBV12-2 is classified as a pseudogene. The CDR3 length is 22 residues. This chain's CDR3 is CASRLGAGYYYATGTEGEPQHF. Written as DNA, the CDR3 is TGTGCAAGTCGCTTAGGGGCGGGGTATTACTACGCGACCGGGACAGAAGGAGAGCCCCAGCATTTT.

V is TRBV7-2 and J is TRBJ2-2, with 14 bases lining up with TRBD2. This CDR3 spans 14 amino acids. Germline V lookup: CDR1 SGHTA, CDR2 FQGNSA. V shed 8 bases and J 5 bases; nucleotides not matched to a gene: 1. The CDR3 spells CASWTSGGTGELFF. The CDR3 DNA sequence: TGTGCCAGCTGGACTAGCGGGGGGACCGGGGAGCTGTTTTTT.

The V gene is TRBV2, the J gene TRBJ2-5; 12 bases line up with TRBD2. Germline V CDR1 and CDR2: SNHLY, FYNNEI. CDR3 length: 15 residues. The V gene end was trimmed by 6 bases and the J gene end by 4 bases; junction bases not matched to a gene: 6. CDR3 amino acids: CASSGLAGRIETQYF. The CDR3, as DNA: TGTGCCAGCAGCGGACTAGCGGGGCGTATAGAGACCCAGTACTTC.

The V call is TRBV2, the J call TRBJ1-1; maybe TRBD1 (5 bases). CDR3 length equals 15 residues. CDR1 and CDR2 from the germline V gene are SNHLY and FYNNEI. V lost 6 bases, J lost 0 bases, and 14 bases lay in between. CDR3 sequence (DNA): TGTGCCAGCAGCGACATGGCAGGGATGAACACTGAAGCTTTCTTT. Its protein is CASSDMAGMNTEAFF.

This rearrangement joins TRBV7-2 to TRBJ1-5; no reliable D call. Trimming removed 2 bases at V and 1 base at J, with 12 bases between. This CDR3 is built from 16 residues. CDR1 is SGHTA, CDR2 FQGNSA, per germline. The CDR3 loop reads CASSLLGRGSNQPQHF. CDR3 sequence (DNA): TGTGCCAGCAGCTTATTAGGACGTGGGAGCAATCAGCCCCAGCATTTT. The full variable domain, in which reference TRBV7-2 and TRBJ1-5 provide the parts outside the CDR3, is GAGVSQSPSNKVTEKGKDVELRCDPISGHTALYWYRQSLGQGLEFLIYFQGNSAPDKSGLPSDRFSAERTGGSVSTLTIQRTQQEDSAVYLCASSLLGRGSNQPQHFGDGTRLSIL.